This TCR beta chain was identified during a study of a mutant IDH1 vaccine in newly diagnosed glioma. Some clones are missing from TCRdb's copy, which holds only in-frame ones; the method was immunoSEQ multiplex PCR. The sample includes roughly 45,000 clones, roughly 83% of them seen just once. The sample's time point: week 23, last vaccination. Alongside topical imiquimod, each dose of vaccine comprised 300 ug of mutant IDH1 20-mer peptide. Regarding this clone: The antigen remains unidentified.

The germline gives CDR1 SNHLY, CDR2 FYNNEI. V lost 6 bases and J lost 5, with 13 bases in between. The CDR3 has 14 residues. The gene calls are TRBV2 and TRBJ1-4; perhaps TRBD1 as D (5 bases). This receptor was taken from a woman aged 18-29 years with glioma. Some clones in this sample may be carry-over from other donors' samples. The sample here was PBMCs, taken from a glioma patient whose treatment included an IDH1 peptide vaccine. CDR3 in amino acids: CASSGTVINEKLFF. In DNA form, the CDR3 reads TGTGCCAGCAGCGGGACGGTTATCAATGAAAAACTGTTTTTT.